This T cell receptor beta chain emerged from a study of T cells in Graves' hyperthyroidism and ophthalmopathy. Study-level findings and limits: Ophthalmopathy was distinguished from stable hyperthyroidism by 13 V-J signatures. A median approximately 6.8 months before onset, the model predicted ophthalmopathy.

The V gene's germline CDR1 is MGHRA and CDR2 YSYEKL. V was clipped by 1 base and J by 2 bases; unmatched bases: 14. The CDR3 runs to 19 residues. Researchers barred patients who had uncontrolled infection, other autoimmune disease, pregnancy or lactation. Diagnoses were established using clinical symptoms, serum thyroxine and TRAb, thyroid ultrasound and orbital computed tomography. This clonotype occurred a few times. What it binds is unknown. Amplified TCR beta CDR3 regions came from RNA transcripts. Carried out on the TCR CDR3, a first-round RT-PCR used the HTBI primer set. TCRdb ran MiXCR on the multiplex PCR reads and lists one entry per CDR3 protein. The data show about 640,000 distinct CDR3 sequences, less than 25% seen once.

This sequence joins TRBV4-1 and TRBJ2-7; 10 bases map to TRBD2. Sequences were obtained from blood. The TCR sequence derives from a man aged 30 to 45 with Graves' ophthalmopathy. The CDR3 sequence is CASSQGAPSTSGKTYEQYF. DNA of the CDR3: TGCGCCAGCAGCCAAGGGGCCCCCTCAACTAGCGGGAAAACCTACGAGCAGTACTTC.